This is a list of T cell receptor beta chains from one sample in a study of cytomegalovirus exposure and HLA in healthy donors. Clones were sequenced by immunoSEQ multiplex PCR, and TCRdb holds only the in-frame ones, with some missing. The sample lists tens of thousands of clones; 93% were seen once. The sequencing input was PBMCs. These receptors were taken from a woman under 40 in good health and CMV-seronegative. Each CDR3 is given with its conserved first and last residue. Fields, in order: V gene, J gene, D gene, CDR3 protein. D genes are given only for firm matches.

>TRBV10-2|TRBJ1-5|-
CASSQGFSSNQPQHF
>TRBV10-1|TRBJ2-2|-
CASSPSVGELFF
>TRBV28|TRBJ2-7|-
CASALQGYEQYF
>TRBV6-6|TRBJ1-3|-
CASRTTGSGNTIYF
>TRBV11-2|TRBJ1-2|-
CASSLSRQDRGYTF
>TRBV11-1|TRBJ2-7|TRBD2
CASSKTSGSSYEQYF
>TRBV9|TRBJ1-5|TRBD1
CASSARPGTGGNQPQHF
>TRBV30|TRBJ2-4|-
CAWSVPALAKNIQYF
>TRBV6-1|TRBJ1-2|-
CASGGGGTTYGYTF
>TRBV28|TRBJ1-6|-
CASSARGYNSPLHF
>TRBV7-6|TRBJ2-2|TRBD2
CASSLATSGGFNTGELFF
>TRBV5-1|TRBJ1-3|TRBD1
CASRPGGTGGNTIYF
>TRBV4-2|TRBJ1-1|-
CASSPPKGRGDTEAFF
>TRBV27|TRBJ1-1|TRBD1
CASSSTGTGAVGTEAFF
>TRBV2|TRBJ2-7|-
CASSEAAGASSYEQYF
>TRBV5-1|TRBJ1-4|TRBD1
CASSSGQGGEKLFF
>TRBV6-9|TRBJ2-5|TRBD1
CASSYSGQLQETQYF
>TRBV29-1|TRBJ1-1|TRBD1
CSGQGAATEAFF
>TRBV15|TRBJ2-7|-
CATSRGGQFYEQYF
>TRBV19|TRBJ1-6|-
CASSTGGNSPLHF
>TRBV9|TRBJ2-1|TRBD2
CASSVSGVANEQFF
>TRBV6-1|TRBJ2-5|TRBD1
CASSVGTGTGSETQYF
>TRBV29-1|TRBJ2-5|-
CSVVPRVGWETQYF
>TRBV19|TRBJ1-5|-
CASSDLPGFQPQHF
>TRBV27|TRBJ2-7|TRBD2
CASRGTSGRSYEQYF
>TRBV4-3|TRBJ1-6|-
CASSPDWNSPLHF
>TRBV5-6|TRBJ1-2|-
CASSLGGIGYTF
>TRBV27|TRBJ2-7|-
CASSLSRGPNEQYF
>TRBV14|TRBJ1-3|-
CASSPGLPSSGNTIYF